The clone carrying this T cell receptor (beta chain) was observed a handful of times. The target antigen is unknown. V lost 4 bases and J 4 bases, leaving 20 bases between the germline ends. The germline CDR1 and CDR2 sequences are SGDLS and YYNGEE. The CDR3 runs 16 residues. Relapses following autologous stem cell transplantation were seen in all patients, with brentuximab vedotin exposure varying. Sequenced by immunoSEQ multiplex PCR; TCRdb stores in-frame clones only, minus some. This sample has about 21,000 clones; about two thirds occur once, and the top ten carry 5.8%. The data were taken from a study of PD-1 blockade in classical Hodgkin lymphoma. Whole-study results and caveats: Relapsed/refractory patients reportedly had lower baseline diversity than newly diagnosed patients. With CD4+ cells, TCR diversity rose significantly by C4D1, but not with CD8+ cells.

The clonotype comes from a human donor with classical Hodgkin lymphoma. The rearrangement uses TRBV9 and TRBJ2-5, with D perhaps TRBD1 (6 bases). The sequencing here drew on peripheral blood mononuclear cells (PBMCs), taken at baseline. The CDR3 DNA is TGTGCCAGCAGCCCATCGGGACACCCCGCGGGAGAGACCCAGTACTTC. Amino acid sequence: CASSPSGHPAGETQYF.